These 24 T cell receptor beta chains share one sample of origin, sequenced in a study of molecular identifiers for immune sequencing clone quantification. TCRdb recomputed calls from the PCR reads with MiXCR, one row per CDR3 protein. In the table there are around 480,000 distinct CDR3 sequences, around 23% of which are singletons. The specimen was naive CD8+ T cells from blood, with Jurkat cell RNA spiked in. The subset denotes: FACS-sorted CD8+CD4-CCR7+CD45RA+ naive T cells. The receptors shown here come from a human donor in good health. Some libraries in this study had Jurkat cell RNA spiked in.

J is TRBJ2-5 and V is TRBV13, with 8 bases that match TRBD2. The CDR3 covers 16 residues. Trimming took 3 bases from V and 0 from J; bases not matched to a gene: 6. Per germline, CDR1 PRHDT and CDR2 FYEKMQ (reference sequence). The CDR3 loop is CASSLWSGRYQETQYF. CDR3 DNA: TGTGCCAGCAGCTTGTGGAGCGGGAGATACCAAGAGACCCAGTACTTC. Full variable domain (remainder filled in from reference TRBV13 and TRBJ2-5): AAGVIQSPRHLIKEKRETATLKCYPIPRHDTVYWYQQGPGQDPQFLISFYEKMQSDKGSIPDRFSAQQFSDYHSELNMSSLELGDSALYFCASSLWSGRYQETQYFGPGTRLLVL.

This clonotype was detected once. CDR3 coding DNA: TGTGCCAGCCGCGTGGGGCAGGGCTACGAGCAGTACTTC. Its protein product is CASRVGQGYEQYF. This sequence joins TRBV7-2 and TRBJ2-7; possible D gene TRBD1, 5 bases. CDR1 is SGHTA, CDR2 FQGNSA, per germline. V dropped 8 bases and J dropped 3 bases, with 14 bases sitting between them. There are 13 residues in the CDR3.

As regards this clonotype: This may stem from a read error, because a much larger clone lies one nucleotide away. The chain uses TRBV20-1 and TRBJ2-2, with 8 bases identical to TRBD2. The CDR3 covers 15 residues. Per germline, CDR1 DFQATT and CDR2 SNEGSKA (reference sequence). The CDR3, as DNA: TGCAGTGCTAGAGATCTAGCGGGTAACACCCGGGAGCTGTTTTTT. Its translation is CSARDLAGNTRELFF.

On this clonotype itself: Mismatch with germline at one junction end may stem from a read error. The V gene is TRBV20-1, the J gene TRBJ2-2, with TRBD2 matching 9 bases. The CDR3 runs to 13 residues. Looked up from germline, CDR1 is DFQATT and CDR2 is SNEGSKA (reference sequence). In DNA form, the CDR3 reads TGCAGCGCTAGCGGGAAGAACACCGGGGAGCTGTTTTTT. This encodes CSASGKNTGELFF.

This clonotype was found many times. V usage is TRBV7-9 and J usage is TRBJ2-7, with 7 bases identical to TRBD2. J was trimmed by 2 bases and V by 0 bases; bases with no gene match: 7. The CDR3 sequence is 16 residues long. Germline V gene sequence: CDR1 SEHNR, CDR2 FQNEAQ (reference sequence). CDR3 sequence reads: CASSLAGLAVTYEQYF. The CDR3 DNA follows: TGTGCCAGCAGCTTAGCCGGCCTAGCGGTAACCTACGAGCAGTACTTC.

This clonotype was observed many times. V is TRBV5-4 and J is TRBJ2-4; 8 nucleotides line up with TRBD1. Germline loops: CDR1 SGHNT, CDR2 YYREEE (reference sequence). The CDR3 totals 17 residues. After removal of 4 bases from V and 0 bases from J, the junction contained 9 bases not matched to a gene. In DNA, the CDR3 is TGTGCCAGCAGCGGGCGACAGGGGCCTTTAGCCAAAAACATTCAGTACTTC. Protein sequence: CASSGRQGPLAKNIQYF.

As to this clonotype: At one of its ends the junction is not consistent with the germline gene, which may arise from a read error. The chain couples TRBV5-6 to TRBJ2-5; TRBD1 is a possible D gene (6 bases). The CDR3 has 15 amino acids. The V gene's germline CDR1 is SGHDT and CDR2 YYEEEE. CDR3 sequence reads: CASSVLTGDQEPQYF. In DNA, the CDR3 is TGTGCCAGCAGCGTATTGACAGGCGACCAAGAGCCCCAGTACTTC.

Details on this clonotype: A read error is possible here, since a much larger clone lies one base away. Here the CDR3 omits its conserved ending phenylalanine or tryptophan, so a read error is the likely source. The V and J genes are TRBV7-9 and TRBJ1-1; D not resolved. V was clipped by 5 bases and J by 4 bases, with 8 bases between them. Germline CDR1 and CDR2: SEHNR and FQNEAQ (reference sequence). This CDR3 spans 12 amino acids. DNA for the CDR3: TGTGCCAGCAGCGCCCACGGCACTGAAGCTTTCTAT. Translation gives CASSAHGTEAFY.

This clonotype was recorded at least ten times. The J gene is TRBJ2-3, the V gene TRBV11-2; no firm D call. Germline values: CDR1 SGHAT, CDR2 FQNNGV. V was cut by 3 bases and J by 0 bases, with 7 bases left in between. The length of the CDR3 is 14 residues. The CDR3 bases are TGTGCCAGCAGCTTGCACGACAGCACAGATACGCAGTATTTT. It specifies CASSLHDSTDTQYF.

This rearrangement joins TRBV12-3 or TRBV12-4 to TRBJ2-1; the D is unclear. This CDR3 region has 15 residues. Trimming stripped 10 bases from V and 9 bases from J, with 25 bases between. The CDR3 spells CANNFSPWVLSEQFF. In DNA, the CDR3 is TGTGCCAACAATTTTTCCCCATGGGTCCTAAGTGAGCAGTTCTTC.

This clonotype was seen at least ten times. CDR3 protein: CASSLYRGHTEAFF. CDR3 DNA: TGTGCCAGCAGTTTGTACAGGGGGCACACTGAAGCTTTCTTT. This chain links TRBV12-3 or TRBV12-4 with TRBJ1-1; the match to TRBD1 covers 9 bases. J gave up 3 bases and V 3 bases, and 2 bases lay outside the gene matches. The CDR3 is made up of 14 amino acids.

This clonotype was observed a handful of times. The V gene is TRBV24-1, the J gene TRBJ2-3, with 7 bases that match TRBD1. The CDR3 is 16 residues long. The V gene end was trimmed by 8 bases and the J gene end by 0 bases; junction bases not matched to a gene: 10. CDR1 and CDR2 (germline): KGHDR, SFDVKD. This CDR3 is CATKRTGVLSTDTQYF. CDR3 DNA: TGTGCCACCAAGCGAACAGGGGTCCTTAGCACAGATACGCAGTATTTT.

This clonotype has only a few counts. The V call is TRBV3-1, the J call TRBJ2-6; 9 positions match TRBD1. This CDR3 region has 22 residues. CDR1 and CDR2 (germline): LGHDT, YNNKEL (reference sequence). V shed 0 bases and J 1 base; nucleotides not matched to a gene: 16. CDR3 sequence: CASSQDTPTEGTGYSGANVLTF. As DNA, the CDR3 is TGTGCCAGCAGCCAAGATACTCCTACAGAAGGGACAGGGTATTCTGGGGCCAACGTCCTGACTTTC.

There are many counts of this clonotype. The chain joins TRBV19 to TRBJ2-7; the match to TRBD2 covers 8 bases. Germline values: CDR1 LNHDA, CDR2 SQIVND (reference sequence). The V and J ends lost 4 bases and 0 bases, in that order; junction bases with no gene match: 2. CDR3 length equals 14 residues. The DNA for the CDR3 is TGTGCCAGTAGTACCGGGACTAGCTCCTACGAGCAGTACTTC. Its translation: CASSTGTSSYEQYF.

The genes are TRBV14 and TRBJ2-2; TRBD1 might be the D (5 bases). CDR3 length equals 22 residues. Germline V CDR1 and CDR2: SGHDN, FVKESK. The V and J ends lost 0 bases and 1 base respectively, with 27 bases between them. CDR3 region: CASSQDHHGASLATMNTGELFF. CDR3 bases: TGTGCCAGCAGCCAAGATCATCATGGGGCTAGTCTCGCAACAATGAACACCGGGGAGCTGTTTTTT.

This clonotype was picked up many times. The CDR3 sequence: CASSYRGQAFF. The CDR3 region has the DNA TGCGCCAGCAGCTATAGGGGACAAGCTTTCTTT. This chain links TRBV4-3 with TRBJ1-1, with TRBD1 as a possible D gene (5 bases). Germline V gene data show CDR1 as LGHNA and CDR2 as YSLEER. The ends were cut back, 5 bases at V and 9 bases at J, with 10 bases in the middle. This CDR3 contains 11 residues.

Here the CDR3 DNA reads TGTGCCAGCAGTACTACTGGGACCGCATCCTACGAGCAGTACTTC. Translation gives CASSTTGTASYEQYF. This chain links TRBV12-3 or TRBV12-4 with TRBJ2-7, with D perhaps assigned TRBD1 or TRBD2 (5 bases each). The CDR3 spans 15 residues. Trimming stripped 5 bases from V and 1 base from J, with 15 bases between.

This clonotype was seen more than once but under ten times. The V gene is TRBV4-2, the J gene TRBJ2-7; D may correspond to TRBD1 or TRBD2 (5 bases each). This CDR3 is built from 15 residues. Deletions cut 0 bases from V and 3 bases from J, with 12 bases between. The V gene's germline CDR1 is LGHNA and CDR2 YNFKEQ. CDR3 in amino acids: CASSQDPGTDYEQYF. The CDR3 coding sequence is TGTGCCAGCAGCCAAGACCCCGGGACGGACTACGAGCAGTACTTC.

Worth noting for this clonotype: This may be a read error: a much more frequent sequence differs by one nucleotide. Because the CDR3 is missing its conserved closing phenylalanine or tryptophan, this is likely a read error. V and J are TRBV27 and TRBJ1-1; D may be TRBD1 (5 bases). Trimming stripped 0 bases from V and 4 bases from J, with 6 bases between. Germline CDR1 MNHEY, CDR2 SMNVEV (reference sequence). The CDR3 extends over 13 amino acids. For the CDR3, the DNA is TGTGCCAGCAGTTTATCAGGGGTCACTGAAGCTTTCCTT. Translated: CASSLSGVTEAFL.

This clonotype was seen more than once but under ten times. The rearrangement links TRBV11-2 to TRBJ2-7; 7 nucleotides match TRBD1. This CDR3 comprises 16 residues. The germline V gene encodes CDR1 SGHAT and CDR2 FQNNGV. The V and J ends lost 2 bases and 0 bases, in that order; junction bases with no gene match: 7. The CDR3 sequence is CASSLNPGTDSYEQYF. The CDR3 DNA reads as TGTGCCAGCAGCTTAAATCCCGGGACAGACTCCTACGAGCAGTACTTC.

This clonotype was found many times. The J gene is TRBJ2-5, the V gene TRBV4-1; D ambiguous. This CDR3 comprises 14 residues. V was pared by 0 bases and J by 0 bases, with 5 bases between. In germline, CDR1 is MGHRA, CDR2 YSYEKL. CDR3 DNA sequence: TGCGCCAGCAGCCAAGACCCGTACCAAGAGACCCAGTACTTC. Its protein is CASSQDPYQETQYF.

The CDR3 region is CASSLYRWGSTDTQYF. CDR3 bases: TGTGCCAGCAGTCTCTACCGATGGGGGAGTACAGATACGCAGTATTTT. The J gene is TRBJ2-3, the V gene TRBV28; the D gene could be TRBD1 or TRBD2 (5 bases each). V lost 5 bases and J 3 bases, leaving 18 bases between the germline ends. Germline V gives CDR1 MDHEN, CDR2 SYDVKM. The CDR3 totals 16 residues.

The rearrangement joins TRBV9 to TRBJ1-1; D unresolved. V lost 2 bases to trimming and J lost 4 bases, with 12 bases between them. The CDR3 has 14 amino acids. Germline-derived CDR1 and CDR2 are SGDLS and YYNGEE. CDR3 in DNA: TGTGCCAGCAGCGTTCTGGGGAGCGGCACTGAAGCTTTCTTT. Protein: CASSVLGSGTEAFF.

This clonotype has more than one count but fewer than ten. This chain links TRBV6-5 with TRBJ2-3; the D gene is possibly TRBD2 (6 bases). The V gene lost 2 bases and the J gene lost 2 bases, with 17 bases spanning the gap. There are 17 residues in the CDR3. Germline V gene sequence: CDR1 MNHEY, CDR2 SVGAGI. DNA for the CDR3: TGTGCCAGCAGTTACCTACTCCCCTGGGAGGCCACAGATACGCAGTATTTT. Protein product: CASSYLLPWEATDTQYF.